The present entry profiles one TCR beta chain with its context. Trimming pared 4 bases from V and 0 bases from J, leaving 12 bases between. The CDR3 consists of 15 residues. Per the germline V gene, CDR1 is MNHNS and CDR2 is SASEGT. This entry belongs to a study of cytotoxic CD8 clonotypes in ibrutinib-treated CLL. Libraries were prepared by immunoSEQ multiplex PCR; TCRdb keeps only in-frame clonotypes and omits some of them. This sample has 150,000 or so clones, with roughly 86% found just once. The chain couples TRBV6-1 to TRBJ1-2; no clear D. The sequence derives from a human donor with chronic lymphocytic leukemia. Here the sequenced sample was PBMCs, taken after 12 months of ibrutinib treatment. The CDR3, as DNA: TGTGCCAGCAGTGTTGAACGGCTAGCTAACTATGGCTACACCTTC. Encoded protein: CASSVERLANYGYTF.